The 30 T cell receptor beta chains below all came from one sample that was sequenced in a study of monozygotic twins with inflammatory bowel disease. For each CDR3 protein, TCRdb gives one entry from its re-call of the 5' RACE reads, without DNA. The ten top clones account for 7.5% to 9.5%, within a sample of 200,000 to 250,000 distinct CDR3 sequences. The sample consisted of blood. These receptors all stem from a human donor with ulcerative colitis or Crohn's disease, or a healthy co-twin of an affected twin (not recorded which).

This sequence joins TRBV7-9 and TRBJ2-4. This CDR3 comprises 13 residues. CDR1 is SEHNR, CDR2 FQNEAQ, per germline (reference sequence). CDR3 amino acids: CASSLPGVDIQYF.

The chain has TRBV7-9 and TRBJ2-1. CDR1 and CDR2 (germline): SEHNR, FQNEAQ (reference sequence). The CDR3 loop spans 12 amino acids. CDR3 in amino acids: CASSLGRVPEFF.

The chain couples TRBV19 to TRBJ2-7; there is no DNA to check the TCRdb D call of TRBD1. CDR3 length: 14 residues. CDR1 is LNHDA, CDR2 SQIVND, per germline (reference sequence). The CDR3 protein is CASKSGEFLSEQYF. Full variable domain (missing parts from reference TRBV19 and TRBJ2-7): DGGITQSPKYLFRKEGQNVTLSCEQNLNHDAMYWYRQDPGQGLRLIYYSQIVNDFQKGDIAEGYSVSREKKESFPLTVTSAQKNPTAFYLCASKSGEFLSEQYFGPGTRLTVT.

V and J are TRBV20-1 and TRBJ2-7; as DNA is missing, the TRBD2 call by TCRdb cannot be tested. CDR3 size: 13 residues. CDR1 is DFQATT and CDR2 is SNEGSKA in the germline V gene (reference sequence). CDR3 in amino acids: CSALAGEWSEQYF.

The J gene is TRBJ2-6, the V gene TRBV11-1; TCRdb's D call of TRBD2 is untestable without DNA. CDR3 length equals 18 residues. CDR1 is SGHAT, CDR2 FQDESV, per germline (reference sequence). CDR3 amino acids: CASSPGTRRISGANVLTF.

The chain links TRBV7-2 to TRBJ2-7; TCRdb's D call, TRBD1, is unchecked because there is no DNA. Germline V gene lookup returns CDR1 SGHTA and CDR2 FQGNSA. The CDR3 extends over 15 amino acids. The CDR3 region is CASSLGQAPSYEQYF.

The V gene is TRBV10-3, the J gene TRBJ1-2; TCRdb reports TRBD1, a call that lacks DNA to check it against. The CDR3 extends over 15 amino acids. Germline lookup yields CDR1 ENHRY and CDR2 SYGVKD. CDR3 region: CAISTTKDRVHGYTF.

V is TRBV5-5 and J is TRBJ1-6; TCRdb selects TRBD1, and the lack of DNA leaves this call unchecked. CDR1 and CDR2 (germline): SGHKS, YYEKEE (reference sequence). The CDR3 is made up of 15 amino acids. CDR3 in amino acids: CASSEFQGVGSPLHF.

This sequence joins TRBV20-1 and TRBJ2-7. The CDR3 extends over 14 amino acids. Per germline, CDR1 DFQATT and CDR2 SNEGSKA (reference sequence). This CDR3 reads CSARDPGVGYEQYF.

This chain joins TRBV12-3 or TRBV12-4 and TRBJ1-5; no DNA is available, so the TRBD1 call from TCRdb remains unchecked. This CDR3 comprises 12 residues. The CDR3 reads CASSLRGQPQHF.

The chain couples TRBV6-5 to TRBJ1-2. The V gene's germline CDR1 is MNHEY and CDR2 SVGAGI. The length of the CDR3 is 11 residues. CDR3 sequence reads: CASSYEGGYTF.

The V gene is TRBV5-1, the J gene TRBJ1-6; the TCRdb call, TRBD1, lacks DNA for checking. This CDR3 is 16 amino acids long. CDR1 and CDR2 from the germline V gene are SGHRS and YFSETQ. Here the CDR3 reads CASSLSGASYNSPLHF. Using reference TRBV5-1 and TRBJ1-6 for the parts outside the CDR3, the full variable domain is KAGVTQTPRYLIKTRGQQVTLSCSPISGHRSVSWYQQTPGQGLQFLFEYFSETQRNKGNFPGRFSGRQFSNSRSEMNVSTLELGDSALYLCASSLSGASYNSPLHFGNGTRLTVT.

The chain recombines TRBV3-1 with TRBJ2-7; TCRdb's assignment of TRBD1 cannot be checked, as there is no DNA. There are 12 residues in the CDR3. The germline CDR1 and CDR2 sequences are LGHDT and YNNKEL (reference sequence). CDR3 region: CASGTVSYEQYF.

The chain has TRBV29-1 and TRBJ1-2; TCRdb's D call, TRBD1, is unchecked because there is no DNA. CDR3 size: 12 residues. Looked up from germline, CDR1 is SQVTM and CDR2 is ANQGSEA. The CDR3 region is CSVDSTGNGYTF.

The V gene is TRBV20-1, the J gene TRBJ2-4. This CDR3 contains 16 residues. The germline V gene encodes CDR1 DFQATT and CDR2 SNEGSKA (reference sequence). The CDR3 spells CSARVGGSLAKNIQYF.

CDR3 sequence reads: CASSAGTGVSYEQYF. The chain recombines TRBV9 with TRBJ2-7; checking the TCRdb D call of TRBD1 is not possible without DNA. Germline V gives CDR1 SGDLS, CDR2 YYNGEE. The length of the CDR3 is 15 residues.

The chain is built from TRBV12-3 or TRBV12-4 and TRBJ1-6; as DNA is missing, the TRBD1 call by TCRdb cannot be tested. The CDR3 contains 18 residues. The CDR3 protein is CASSLRTGDILSNSPLHF.

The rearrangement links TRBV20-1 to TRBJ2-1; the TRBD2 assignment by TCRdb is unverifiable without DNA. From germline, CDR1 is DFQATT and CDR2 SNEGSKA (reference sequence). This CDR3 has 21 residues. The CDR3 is CSAREGRGLAGRGGKYNEQFF.

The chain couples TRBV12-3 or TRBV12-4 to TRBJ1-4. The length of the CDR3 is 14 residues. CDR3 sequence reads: CASSRGLLNEKLFF.

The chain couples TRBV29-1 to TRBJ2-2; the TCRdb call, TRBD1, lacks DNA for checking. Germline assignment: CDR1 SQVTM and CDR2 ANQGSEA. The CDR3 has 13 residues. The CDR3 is CSATGANTGELFF.

Here the CDR3 reads CASSGGANTEAFF. The chain uses TRBV5-1 and TRBJ1-1. This CDR3 is 13 amino acids long. In germline, CDR1 is SGHRS, CDR2 YFSETQ. The full variable domain, rest sourced from reference TRBV5-1 and TRBJ1-1, is KAGVTQTPRYLIKTRGQQVTLSCSPISGHRSVSWYQQTPGQGLQFLFEYFSETQRNKGNFPGRFSGRQFSNSRSEMNVSTLELGDSALYLCASSGGANTEAFFGQGTRLTVV.

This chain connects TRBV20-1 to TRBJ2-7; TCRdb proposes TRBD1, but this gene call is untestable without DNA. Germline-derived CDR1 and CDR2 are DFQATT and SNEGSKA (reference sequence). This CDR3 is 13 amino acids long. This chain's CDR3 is CSAPGDRGYEQYF.

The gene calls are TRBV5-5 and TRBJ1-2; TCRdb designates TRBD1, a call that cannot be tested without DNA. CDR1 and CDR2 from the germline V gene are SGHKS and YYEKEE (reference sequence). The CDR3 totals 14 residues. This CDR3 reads CASSPRTGDYGYTF.

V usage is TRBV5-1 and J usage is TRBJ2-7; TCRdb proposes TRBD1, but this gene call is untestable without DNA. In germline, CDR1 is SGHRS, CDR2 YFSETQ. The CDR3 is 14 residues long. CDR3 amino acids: CASTQTGNSYEQYF.

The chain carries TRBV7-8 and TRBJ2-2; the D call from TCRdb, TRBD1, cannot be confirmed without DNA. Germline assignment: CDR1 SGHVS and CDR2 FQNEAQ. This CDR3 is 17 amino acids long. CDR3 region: CASSAGSGVLNTGELFF.

The CDR3: CASSVDPGAYNEQFF. V and J are TRBV5-1 and TRBJ2-1; TCRdb designates TRBD1, a call that cannot be tested without DNA. CDR3 size: 15 residues. The V gene's germline CDR1 is SGHRS and CDR2 YFSETQ.

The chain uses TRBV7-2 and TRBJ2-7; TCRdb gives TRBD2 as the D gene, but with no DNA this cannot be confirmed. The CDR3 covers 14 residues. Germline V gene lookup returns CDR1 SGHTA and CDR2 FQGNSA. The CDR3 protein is CASTLRREDYEQYF.

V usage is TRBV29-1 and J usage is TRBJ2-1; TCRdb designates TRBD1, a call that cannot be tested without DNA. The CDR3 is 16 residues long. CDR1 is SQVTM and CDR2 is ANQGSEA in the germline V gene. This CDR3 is CSVAQTGTPDINEQFF.

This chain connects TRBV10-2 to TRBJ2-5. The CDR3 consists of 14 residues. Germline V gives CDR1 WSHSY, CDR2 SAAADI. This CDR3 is CASSDARTQETQYF.

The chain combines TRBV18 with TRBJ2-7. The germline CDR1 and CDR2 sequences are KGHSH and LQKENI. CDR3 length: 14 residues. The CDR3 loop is CASSPSLNSYEQYF. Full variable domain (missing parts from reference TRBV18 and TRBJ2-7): NAGVMQNPRHLVRRRGQEARLRCSPMKGHSHVYWYRQLPEEGLKFMVYLQKENIIDESGMPKERFSAEFPKEGPSILRIQQVVRGDSAAYFCASSPSLNSYEQYFGPGTRLTVT.